The 11 T cell receptor beta chains in this list originate from one sample, sequenced in a study of T-cell memory formation after mild COVID-19. Each CDR3 protein is one row after TCRdb ran MiXCR on the 5' RACE reads. This sample carries 240,000 or so distinct CDR3 sequences, roughly a tenth of them seen once, and the ten largest clones take roughly 21%. Sequenced input: PBMCs or a T cell subset sorted from them (not recorded which). The receptors derive from a man aged 18 to 29 who had mild COVID-19 (a few samples of this study predate the infection). Cell type and time point are not known.

Only a few counts were recorded for this clonotype. This chain connects TRBV20-1 to TRBJ2-1, with 8 bases aligning to TRBD1. This CDR3 spans 14 amino acids. CDR1 and CDR2 from the germline V gene are DFQATT and SNEGSKA (reference sequence). The V gene end was trimmed by 4 bases and the J gene end by 5 bases; junction bases not matched to a gene: 7. The DNA for the CDR3 is TGCAGTGCTACAGACAGGGGCGGACACAATGAGCAGTTCTTC. Its translation: CSATDRGGHNEQFF.

The chain carries TRBV3-1 and TRBJ2-7, with D uncertain. Germline V CDR1 and CDR2: LGHDT, YNNKEL (reference sequence). The CDR3 extends over 14 amino acids. V lost 1 base and J lost 9, with 16 bases in between. The CDR3 loop is CASSQGSRVLGQYF. DNA for the CDR3: TGTGCCAGCAGCCAAGGGAGCCGGGTTCTAGGGCAGTACTTC.

CDR3 coding DNA: TGTGCCACCAGCGCCGGCAGCCAAGAGACCCAGTACTTC. It yields the protein CATSAGSQETQYF. This chain connects TRBV15 to TRBJ2-5; D not certain. This CDR3 comprises 13 residues. Germline V gives CDR1 LNHNV, CDR2 YYDKDF (reference sequence). The V gene lost 5 bases and the J gene lost 1 base, with 8 bases spanning the gap.

V usage is TRBV3-1 and J usage is TRBJ2-5; tentative D call: TRBD1 (6 bases). The CDR3 runs 15 residues. Trimming took 1 base from V and 4 from J, leaving 13 bases between them. Germline V gene lookup returns CDR1 LGHDT and CDR2 YNNKEL (reference sequence). The CDR3 coding sequence is TGTGCCAGCAGCCAAGGGCTGGGGGCCCGAGAGACCCAGTACTTC. It specifies CASSQGLGARETQYF.

This clonotype was seen a handful of times. The rearrangement links TRBV15 to TRBJ2-3; no definite D call. CDR1 and CDR2 from the germline V gene are LNHNV and YYDKDF (reference sequence). V was trimmed by 2 bases and J by 3 bases, leaving 3 bases between them. This CDR3 region has 12 residues. Here the CDR3 DNA reads TGTGCCACCAGCAGAAGAACAGATACGCAGTATTTT. Translating gives CATSRRTDTQYF.

The chain carries TRBV7-2 and TRBJ2-6; D not certain. V was pared by 2 bases and J by 2 bases, with 13 bases between. Germline values: CDR1 SGHTA, CDR2 FQGNSA. The CDR3 totals 17 residues. CDR3 loop: CASSLRSERAGANVLTF. CDR3 coding DNA: TGTGCCAGCAGCTTACGGAGCGAGCGAGCTGGGGCCAACGTCCTGACTTTC. Together with reference TRBV7-2 and TRBJ2-6, the CDR3 gives the full variable domain: GAGVSQSPSNKVTEKGKDVELRCDPISGHTALYWYRQSLGQGLEFLIYFQGNSAPDKSGLPSDRFSAERTGGSVSTLTIQRTQQEDSAVYLCASSLRSERAGANVLTFGAGSRLTVL.

This clonotype appeared a few times. The V and J genes are TRBV7-2 and TRBJ1-3; D is perhaps TRBD1 (6 bases). Germline V gene lookup returns CDR1 SGHTA and CDR2 FQGNSA. V lost 5 bases and J lost 3, with 23 bases in between. CDR3 size: 18 residues. CDR3 sequence (DNA): TGTGCCAGCAGCAAACCTTGGGGGCTACCGTCTAGTGGAAACACCATATATTTT. It yields the protein CASSKPWGLPSSGNTIYF.

Only a few counts were recorded for this clonotype. The genes are TRBV12-3 or TRBV12-4 and TRBJ2-1; D is ambiguous. Trimming stripped 3 bases from V and 11 bases from J, with 8 bases between. This CDR3 has 11 residues. This chain's CDR3 is CASSLLQQQFF. The DNA for the CDR3 is TGTGCCAGCAGTTTGCTACAGCAGCAGTTCTTC.

V gene TRBV11-3 combines with J gene TRBJ2-1; 12 bases align to TRBD2. This CDR3 has 17 amino acids. The V and J ends lost 2 bases and 9 bases, in that order; junction bases with no gene match: 11. CDR1 is SGHNT and CDR2 is YENEEA in the germline V gene. CDR3 loop: CASSLNGLAGGPREQFF. The CDR3 DNA reads as TGTGCCAGCAGCTTAAACGGGCTAGCGGGGGGGCCGCGTGAGCAGTTCTTC.

The chain recombines TRBV5-1 with TRBJ2-2, with TRBD1 matching 7 bases. The length of the CDR3 is 16 residues. Germline values: CDR1 SGHRS, CDR2 YFSETQ. The V and J ends lost 4 bases and 4 bases, in that order; junction bases with no gene match: 10. The chain's CDR3 is CASSVSTGAGTGELFF. The CDR3 coding sequence is TGCGCCAGCAGCGTATCCACAGGGGCCGGCACCGGGGAGCTGTTTTTT.

The chain links TRBV2 to TRBJ2-1, with D perhaps matching TRBD1 (6 bases). Trimming left V 6 bases short and J 8 bases short, with 11 bases between. Germline V lookup: CDR1 SNHLY, CDR2 FYNNEI. This CDR3 is 12 amino acids long. CDR3 sequence (DNA): TGTGCCAGCAGGGGACAACGGGATGAGCAGTTCTTC. Translating it yields CASRGQRDEQFF.